The entry below gives a single TCR beta chain sequence along with its context. Its antigen has not been determined. Base qualities are not at hand, and no much larger clone is one base apart. The sample's time point label, decoded: week 5, during vaccination. Each vaccine dose was 300 ug of a 20-mer mutant IDH1 peptide in Montanide, given subcutaneously with topical imiquimod. The donors had newly diagnosed IDH1-mutant astrocytomas of WHO grade 3 or 4 that showed loss of nuclear ATRX. The samples were drawn from NOA16, a multicentre, single-arm, open-label phase I trial in Germany that tested a mutant IDH1 peptide vaccine in humans for the first time. Genomic DNA for TCRB sequencing was isolated from EDTA blood with the DNeasy Blood and Tissue Kit. The sample originates from a study of a mutant IDH1 vaccine in newly diagnosed glioma (dated by TCRdb to the early 2020s). Regarding the study in general: Across visits V03 through V10, patients got a total of eight vaccinations, given in weeks 1, 3, 5, 7, 11, 15, 19 and 23. Vaccination began 4-6 weeks after radiotherapy alone, or alongside temozolomide cycles in the chemotherapy-containing groups. Peripheral blood samples were drawn at six visits, namely V03 (baseline), V05, V07, V10, V12 and V13. Before enrollment, patients had received standard therapy of radiotherapy alone, temozolomide alone, or radiochemotherapy with temozolomide; most received the combination. Of the approximately 30 treated patients, around 62% were male and about 40% were female, and a mean age of around 40 years was recorded. Longitudinal TCRB deep sequencing was done for 25 to 30 treated patients, wherever samples were available for exploratory analyses.

Here is what the overall study found, with its caveats: Across multiple MHC alleles, vaccine-induced immune responses were seen in nearly 95% of patients. Pseudoprogression seemed to be unrelated to changes in the top peripheral T cell clonotypes found by TCRB sequencing. Selection of PBMC samples for TCRB deep sequencing was based on availability. The authors stated that sample limitations prevented analyses of patient blood samples from being reproduced.

V was cut back by 1 base and J by 0 bases, leaving a gap of 9 bases between them. Spanning cysteine to phenylalanine, the CDR3 consists of 15 amino acids. The sequence is cut down to CDR3 DNA, 45 bases in frame from base 1. Looking up the germline V gene yields CDR1 SNHLY and CDR2 FYNNEI. The library was generated by the immunoSEQ multiplex PCR assay. Rearranged TCR beta chain sequences were amplified using the hsTCRB Kit according to the manufacturer's protocol. TCRB libraries were sequenced on an Illumina MiSeq. In the paper's pipeline: The proprietary platform of the kit vendor was used for demultiplexing, trimming and gene mapping. The table was pulled from immuneACCESS by TCRdb, which kept in-frame rearrangements only. Such tables lose some clones; where checked, under half of the loss comes from unresolved V genes, and the rest has no known cause. For V, J and clone size, that table is used; D and trimming come from the DNA. Across this sample there are about 58,000 clones, with about 86% seen only once. About 7.2% of the sample belongs to the ten largest clones.

The source is a woman in her forties or fifties with glioma. The source was PBMCs, collected from a glioma patient whose treatment included an IDH1 peptide vaccine. This chain is built from TRBV2 and TRBJ1-1; a confident D gene designation cannot be given. The DNA reads TGTGCCAGCAGTGAAGTAAGGGTCATGAACACTGAAGCTTTCTTT. It codes for CASSEVRVMNTEAFF.